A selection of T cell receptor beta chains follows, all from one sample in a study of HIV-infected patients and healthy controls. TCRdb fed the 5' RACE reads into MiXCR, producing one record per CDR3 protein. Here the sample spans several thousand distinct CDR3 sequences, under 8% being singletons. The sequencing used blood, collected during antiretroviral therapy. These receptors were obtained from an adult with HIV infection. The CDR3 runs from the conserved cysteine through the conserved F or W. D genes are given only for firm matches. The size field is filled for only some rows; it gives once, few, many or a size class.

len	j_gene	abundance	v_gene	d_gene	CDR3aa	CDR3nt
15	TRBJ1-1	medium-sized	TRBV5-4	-	CASSLSSGKTTEAFF	TGTGCCAGCAGCTTGTCCTCTGGGAAAACGACTGAAGCTTTCTTT
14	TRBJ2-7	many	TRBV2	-	CASSVGGGPYEQYF	TGTGCCAGCAGTGTAGGGGGGGGGCCCTACGAGCAGTACTTC
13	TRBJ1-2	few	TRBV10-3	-	CAIREQGGYGYTF	TGTGCCATCAGGGAACAGGGAGGCTATGGCTACACCTTC
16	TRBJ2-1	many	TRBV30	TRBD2	CAWSPSSGGAYNEQFF	TGTGCCTGGAGTCCCTCTAGCGGGGGGGCCTACAATGAGCAGTTCTTC
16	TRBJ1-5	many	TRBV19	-	CASSMAGVFSNQPQHF	TGTGCCAGTAGTATGGCGGGAGTTTTTAGCAATCAGCCCCAGCATTTT
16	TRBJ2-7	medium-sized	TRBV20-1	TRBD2	CSARAQLAGGPNEQYF	TGCAGTGCTAGAGCCCAACTAGCGGGAGGGCCCAACGAGCAGTACTTC
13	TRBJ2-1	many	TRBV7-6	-	CASSLSGYNEQFF	TGTGCCAGCAGCTTAAGCGGGTACAATGAGCAGTTCTTC
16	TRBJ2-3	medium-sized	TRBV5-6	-	CASSLAAGGGTDTQYF	TGTGCCAGCAGCTTGGCCGCCGGGGGTGGCACAGATACGCAGTATTTT
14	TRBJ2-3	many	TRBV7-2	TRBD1	CASSLDRGTDTQYF	TGTGCCAGCAGCCTGGACAGGGGCACAGATACGCAGTATTTT
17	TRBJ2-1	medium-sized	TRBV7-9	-	CASSSLDDYKVANEQFF	TGTGCCAGCAGCAGCCTAGATGATTACAAGGTGGCCAATGAGCAGTTCTTC
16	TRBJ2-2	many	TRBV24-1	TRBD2	CATSGLAGPKAGELFF	TGTGCCACCAGCGGACTAGCGGGACCCAAGGCCGGGGAGCTGTTTTTT
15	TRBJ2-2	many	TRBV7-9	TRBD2	CASSGSGLAAGELFF	TGTGCCAGCAGCGGATCGGGACTAGCGGCCGGGGAGCTGTTTTTT
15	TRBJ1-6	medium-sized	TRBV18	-	CASSPRVSGNSPLHF	TGTGCCAGCTCACCACGGGTTTCCGGGAATTCACCCCTCCACTTT
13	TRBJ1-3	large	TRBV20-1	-	CSARTGAGNTIYF	TGCAGTGCTAGAACGGGAGCTGGAAACACCATATATTTT
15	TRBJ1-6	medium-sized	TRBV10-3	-	CAISEMRDDYSPLHF	TGTGCCATCAGTGAGATGAGGGATGATTATTCACCCCTCCACTTT
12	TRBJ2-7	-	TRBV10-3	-	CAISESQYEQYF	TGTGCCATCAGTGAGTCGCAGTACGAGCAGTACTTC
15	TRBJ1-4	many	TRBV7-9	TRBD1	CASSLEPGQEEKLFF	TGTGCCAGCAGCCTCGAACCGGGACAGGAGGAAAAACTGTTTTTT
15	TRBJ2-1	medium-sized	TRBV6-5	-	CASSYGSSRYNEQFF	TGTGCCAGCAGTTACGGGTCTAGCAGGTACAATGAGCAGTTCTTC
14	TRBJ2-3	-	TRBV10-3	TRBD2	CAIKAGGLSDTQYF	TGTGCCATCAAAGCGGGGGGACTTTCAGATACGCAGTATTTT
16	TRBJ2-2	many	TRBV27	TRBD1	CATKSGTGGAGGELFF	TGTGCCACCAAGTCCGGGACAGGGGGCGCGGGCGGGGAGCTGTTTTTT
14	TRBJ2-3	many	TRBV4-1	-	CASSEGVVGDTQYF	TGCGCCAGCAGCGAAGGGGTAGTTGGAGATACGCAGTATTTT
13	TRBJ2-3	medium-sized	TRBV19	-	CASRPGHTDTQYF	TGTGCCAGTCGACCGGGACACACAGATACGCAGTATTTT
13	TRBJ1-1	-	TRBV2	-	CASSKTEGTEAFF	TGTGCCAGCAGTAAGACGGAGGGCACTGAAGCTTTCTTT
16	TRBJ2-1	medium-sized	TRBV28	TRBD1	CASSYRGAPPYNEQFF	TGTGCCAGCAGTTACAGGGGGGCCCCCCCCTACAATGAGCAGTTCTTC
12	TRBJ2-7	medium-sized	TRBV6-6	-	CASSYETREQYF	TGTGCCAGCAGTTACGAGACCCGGGAGCAGTACTTC
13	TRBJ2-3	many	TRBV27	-	CASSPDGLGLQYF	TGTGCCAGCAGTCCAGACGGGTTGGGATTGCAGTATTTT
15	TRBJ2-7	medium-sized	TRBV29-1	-	CSVEDWAGVGGEQYF	TGCAGCGTTGAAGATTGGGCAGGGGTAGGGGGGGAGCAGTACTTC
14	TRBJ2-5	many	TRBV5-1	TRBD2	CASSPAGAAETQYF	TGCGCCAGCAGCCCGGCGGGAGCGGCAGAGACCCAGTACTTC